The TCR beta chain under discussion was sequenced for a study of OX40 agonist ivuxolimab in advanced cancers. Study-wide background: Melanoma, hepatocellular carcinoma, head and neck or renal cell cancer occurred in dose-escalation patients. At approximately 80% male, the cohort had a mean age of 60 years, ranging from roughly 20 to 90. Findings and caveats of the study: Clones of CD4+ and CD8+ blood T cells grew by week 6 at doses of 0.1 to 3.0 mg/kg.

The repertoire was sequenced with immunoSEQ multiplex PCR; TCRdb's copy has only in-frame clones and lacks some. The data contain tens of thousands of clones, about 88% of them seen just once; the ten biggest clones take up 2% to 2.5%. Autoimmune disease history or systemic immunosuppression led to patient exclusion. As regards this clone: The antigen remains unidentified.

Between the trimmed V and J ends, which lost 1 base and 1 base, there was a span of 16 bases. From germline, CDR1 is SEHNR and CDR2 FQNEAQ (reference sequence). The CDR3 contains 17 residues. Sequencing used CD4+ or CD8+ T cells sorted from blood, obtained in a trial of the OX40 agonist ivuxolimab. This sequence originates from an adult with an advanced solid tumor such as melanoma, head and neck, liver or kidney cancer. V gene TRBV7-9 combines with J gene TRBJ1-1; D remains unclear. The DNA for the CDR3 is TGTGCCAGCAGCTTAGGGCTAGTTCCGGAATGGAACACTGAAGCTTTCTTT. As protein: CASSLGLVPEWNTEAFF.